What follows are 5 T cell receptor beta chains derived from one specimen sequenced in a study of blood T cells in healthy people across ages. A second PCR, run for about 7 to 12 cycles, used a sample-barcoded 5' primer plus a J-beta primer mix. Each CDR3 protein is one row after TCRdb ran MiXCR on the 5' RACE reads. This sample carries approximately 2,000,000 distinct CDR3 sequences, 35% to 50% of them seen once, and the ten largest clones take 23%. The sample comprised blood. Source of these receptors: a human donor in good health.

V gene TRBV4-3 combines with J gene TRBJ2-1, with D unresolved. The CDR3 length is 17 residues. Between the trimmed V and J ends, which lost 0 bases and 4 bases, there was a span of 16 bases. Germline-derived CDR1 and CDR2 are LGHNA and YSLEER. The DNA for the CDR3 is TGCGCCAGCAGCCAAGACCTAGAGATGGGCAGTTACAATGAGCAGTTCTTC. It encodes CASSQDLEMGSYNEQFF.

This clonotype was counted many times. The gene calls are TRBV25-1 and TRBJ1-2, with 9 bases identical to TRBD1. CDR1 MGHDK and CDR2 SYGVNS come from the germline V gene. The CDR3 spans 16 residues. J was trimmed by 7 bases and V by 4 bases; bases with no gene match: 13. Written as DNA, the CDR3 is TGTGCCAGCAGTGGGTGGGAGCGGACAGGGGAGAGTGGCTACACCTTC. This encodes CASSGWERTGESGYTF.

The chain is built from TRBV7-2 and TRBJ2-5; 13 bases align to TRBD2. The length of the CDR3 is 17 residues. Per the germline V gene, CDR1 is SGHTA and CDR2 is FQGNSA. With V trimmed by 8 bases and J by 5 bases, 14 bases remained unmatched. DNA for the CDR3: TGTGCCAGCGCCACCCCGGGACTAGCGGGGTATCAGGAGACCCAGTACTTC. Amino acid sequence: CASATPGLAGYQETQYF.

This rearrangement joins TRBV9 to TRBJ2-7; no clear D. Germline V gene sequence: CDR1 SGDLS, CDR2 YYNGEE. Between the trimmed V and J ends, which lost 0 bases and 1 base, there was a span of 8 bases. This CDR3 spans 14 amino acids. As DNA, the CDR3 is TGTGCCAGCAGCGTAGCATCCCATTCCTACGAGCAGTACTTC. Protein: CASSVASHSYEQYF.

The chain links TRBV4-2 to TRBJ1-2; D gene uncertain. Trimming removed 0 bases from V and 8 bases from J, with 7 bases in between. Germline CDR1 reads LGHNA; CDR2 reads YNFKEQ. The CDR3 totals 12 residues. The CDR3: CASSQDSDGYTF. The DNA of the CDR3 is TGTGCCAGCAGCCAAGATTCAGACGGCTACACCTTC.